Below, 10 T cell receptor gamma chains from the same sample are listed, as sequenced in a study of gamma-delta T cells after stem cell transplantation. TCRdb redid the clone calls on the RT-PCR reads with CATT. The table has fewer than 1,500 gamma-chain clones, roughly 60% seen once. Material for sequencing was gamma-delta T cells. These receptors all stem from a human donor. It is not recorded whose cells these are; they may come from a transplant donor.

The chain is built from TRGV4 and TRGJ1 or TRGJ2. In the absence of a J gene in TCRdb, the DNA was matched to germline to assign it here. J gave up 7 bases and V 1 base, and 13 bases lay outside the gene matches. CDR3 length: 15 residues. Germline CDR1 reads EGSTGY; CDR2 reads YDSYTSSV. The CDR3 sequence is CATWDGSPFWYKKLF. The CDR3 DNA reads TGTGCCACCTGGGATGGTTCCCCTTTTTGGTATAAGAAACTCTTT.

The V and J genes are TRGV3 and TRGJP2. TCRdb records no J gene; here it was assigned by comparing the DNA to germline. The germline CDR1 and CDR2 sequences are VTNTFY and YDVSTARD (reference sequence). V dropped 0 bases and J dropped 2; count of bases not matched to a gene: 9. The CDR3 covers 17 residues. CDR3 sequence: CATWDRRRISSDWIKTF. The CDR3 nucleotides read TGTGCCACCTGGGACAGGCGGAGGATAAGTAGTGATTGGATCAAGACGTTT.

The chain recombines TRGV3 with TRGJ1 or TRGJ2. J was trimmed by 6 bases and V by 0 bases; bases with no gene match: 5. Germline V lookup: CDR1 VTNTFY, CDR2 YDVSTARD (reference sequence). The CDR3 spans 13 residues. Here the CDR3 reads CATWDRLRYKKLF. The CDR3, as DNA: TGTGCCACCTGGGACAGGCTGCGTTATAAGAAACTCTTT.

The chain joins TRGV3 to TRGJP2. No J gene was available from TCRdb, and it was assigned here by a germline match of the DNA. Germline V CDR1 and CDR2: VTNTFY, YDVSTARD (reference sequence). Trimming removed 0 bases from V and 10 bases from J; junction bases left unmatched: 8. The CDR3 totals 14 residues. This CDR3 reads CATWDRRAGWIKTF. In nucleotides, the CDR3 is TGTGCCACCTGGGACAGGCGGGCGGGTTGGATCAAGACGTTT.

Note on this clone: Other DNA sequences from this sample encode an identical CDR3 as well. The rearrangement uses TRGV2 and TRGJ1 or TRGJ2. As TCRdb names no J gene, one was assigned here on the basis of a DNA match to germline. The germline V gene encodes CDR1 EGSNGY and CDR2 YDSYNSKV. This CDR3 spans 13 amino acids. With 0 bases clipped from V and 7 bases from J, the junction kept 6 bases outside the gene matches. The CDR3 nucleotides read TGTGCCACCTGGGACGGGCCTGGGTATAAGAAACTCTTT. It is translated as CATWDGPGYKKLF.

The chain links TRGV2 to TRGJ1 or TRGJ2. Here the J gene came from matching the DNA to germline, since TCRdb omits it. V lost 2 bases and J lost 7; bases outside the gene matches: 2. The CDR3 loop spans 11 amino acids. Germline CDR1 EGSNGY, CDR2 YDSYNSKV. The CDR3 sequence: CATWDDYKKLF. The CDR3 DNA reads as TGTGCCACCTGGGACGACTATAAGAAACTCTTT.

This clone occurred once. This chain connects TRGV5 to TRGJ1 or TRGJ2. TCRdb carries no J gene annotation; the J gene was assigned here by matching the DNA with germline. From germline, CDR1 is VINAFY and CDR2 YDVSNSKD. V gave up 0 bases and J gave up 11 bases; unmatched junction bases: 13. The CDR3 is made up of 14 amino acids. The CDR3 loop reads CATWDRRGLNEKLF. The CDR3, as DNA: TGTGCCACCTGGGACAGGAGGGGTCTTAATGAGAAACTCTTT.

The V gene is TRGV2, the J gene TRGJ1 or TRGJ2. The J gene was not available in TCRdb and was assigned here by matching the DNA to germline segments. This CDR3 has 13 amino acids. CDR1 is EGSNGY, CDR2 YDSYNSKV, per germline. The junction had 6 bases not matched to a gene; V was cut back by 0 bases and J by 7 bases. This chain's CDR3 is CATWDGQGYKKLF. CDR3 nucleotides: TGTGCCACCTGGGACGGGCAGGGATATAAGAAACTCTTT.

The count of this clone is one. Without a V gene call, the J gene is given as TRGJ1 or TRGJ2. The CDR3 has 14 amino acids. As DNA, the CDR3 is TGTGCCTCGTGGGAGACCGCGAATTATTATAAGAAACTCTTT. Its protein is CASWETANYYKKLF.

The V gene is TRGV4, the J gene TRGJ1 or TRGJ2. TCRdb does not report a J gene; here it was assigned by matching the DNA to germline references. The germline gives CDR1 EGSTGY, CDR2 YDSYTSSV. The CDR3 sequence is 13 residues long. V dropped 0 bases and J dropped 7; count of bases not matched to a gene: 6. Here the CDR3 DNA reads TGTGCCACCTGGGATGGGTTCCAATATAAGAAACTCTTT. It codes for CATWDGFQYKKLF.